This TCR beta chain was captured by sequencing in a study of blood T cell repertoires in COVID-19 (dated by TCRdb to about 2020). Turning to the overall study: Samples from collaborators originated in the United States, Italy and Spain and spanned both the acute and convalescent phases of COVID-19. A de-identified subject ID, COVID-19 status, age in years and sex were almost always included in the sample metadata. The samples were drawn from two sources: the first 160 participants of the ongoing ImmuneRACE study, and 1,254 subjects contributed by 6 global collaborators. Deeply sampled blood TCRbeta repertoires from subjects exposed to, actively infected with, or recovered from COVID-19 were included in the dataset. HLA class I and class II types, where available, came from metadata supplied by the sample provider rather than from assay-based typing. The prospective study material was composed of cDNA or gDNA derived from T cells, B-cell-depleted T cells, or PBMCs. A freely available public database, intended as a resource for researchers studying the immune response to SARS-CoV-2, is where the repertoires were released. General study outcomes and caveats: The amount of clinical and demographic metadata varied by source and participant and was provided uncurated.

With regard to this clone: Its antigen is unknown. No much larger clone is present one base from it, and per-base qualities are unavailable.

Samples from volunteer blood donors who had recovered from COVID-19 were contributed by a second Seattle source. Collaborating institutions collected whole blood in K2EDTA tubes following their own protocols. For TCRbeta analysis, collaborators shipped samples in one of three forms: frozen whole blood, isolated PBMCs, or DNA extracted from either of those sample types. The immunoSEQ Assay, a bias-controlled multiplex PCR, was used to amplify TCRbeta CDR3 regions from genomic DNA. The authors' pipeline ran thus. Nucleated cell counts per sample were estimated from amplification of reference gene primers within the assay. Sequence reads were collapsed and filtered to measure the absolute abundance of every unique TCRbeta CDR3 rearrangement. For each sample, productive Simpson clonality was calculated by taking the square root of Simpson's diversity index across productive rearrangements. TCRdb took over this immuneACCESS table, retaining in-frame rearrangements with V and J assigned. Such tables are incomplete; in checked studies, under half of the missing clones stem from an unresolved V gene, and the remainder is unexplained. The V and J calls and clone size come from that table; D and trimming were worked out from the DNA. The sample table holds more than 250,000 clones, of which more than 80% were seen once. Of the sample, under 8% falls within the top ten clones.

Trimming leaves V shorter by 2 bases and J shorter by 0 bases, with the junction holding 1 base beyond the gene matches. CDR1 is given as LGHDT and CDR2 as YNNKEL, both from the germline V gene (reference sequence). The CDR3 measures 15 amino acids from cysteine to phenylalanine. Only the CDR3 DNA stays, 45 bases, in frame from base 1. The origin of this receptor is a man aged 18-30 years who had recovered from COVID-19. Sequencing was carried out using peripheral blood. This receptor chain uses TRBV3-1 (or the pseudogene TRBV3-2) and TRBJ1-5, and 7 junction bases match TRBD1. The DNA sequence is TGTGCCAGCAGCCAAACAGGGGTTAGCAATCAGCCCCAGCATTTT. Translation gives CASSQTGVSNQPQHF.